Reported below is one TCR beta chain. The sample belongs to a study of blood T cell repertoires in COVID-19. The length of the CDR3 is 11 residues. Germline V gene lookup returns CDR1 SNHLY and CDR2 FYNNEI. V lost 6 bases and J lost 4, with 6 bases in between. Seattle patient enrollment occurred during active infection, with longitudinal follow-up thereafter. TCRdb's table, derived via immunoSEQ multiplex PCR, lists solely in-frame clones and lacks some. The top ten hold around 4% of the sample, which has 95,000 to 150,000 clones, 90% seen once. Input material: peripheral blood. The chain has TRBV2 and TRBJ1-2; D call uncertain. The TCR was taken from an older woman with COVID-19, enrolled during active disease. The CDR3 protein is CASRLIYGYTF. CDR3 nucleotides: TGTGCCAGCAGACTGATCTATGGCTACACCTTC.